Listed below are T cell receptor beta chains from one sample, sequenced in a study of EBV T-cell therapy then PD-1 blockade in nasopharyngeal carcinoma. The antigens for these receptors are not known. Sequencing was performed with immunoSEQ multiplex PCR; in TCRdb, only in-frame clones are kept and a portion is missing. The sample lists about 20,000 clones, about 86% occurring once. Sequenced material: CD8+ T cells from blood, taken at roughly day 250 from a patient whose treatment included autologous EBV-specific T cells and nivolumab. These receptors were taken from a man aged 35 to 55 with nasopharyngeal carcinoma. The CDR3 runs from the conserved cysteine through the conserved F or W. Each record gives: J gene, V gene, D gene, CDR3 protein, CDR3 DNA. D genes are given only for firm matches.

TRBJ2-1	TRBV7-8	NA	CASSLTGRAGEQFF	TGTGCCAGCAGCTTAACGGGCCGAGCAGGGGAGCAGTTCTTC
TRBJ2-7	TRBV5-5	NA	CASSDNSPFPYEQYF	TGTGCCAGCAGCGACAACAGCCCTTTCCCTTACGAGCAGTACTTC
TRBJ2-3	TRBV7-2	NA	CASSLEWDPQPTDTQYF	TGTGCCAGCAGCTTAGAATGGGACCCACAGCCCACAGATACGCAGTATTTT
TRBJ1-6	TRBV9	NA	CASSVERDSYNSPLHF	TGTGCCAGCAGCGTAGAAAGGGACTCCTATAATTCACCCCTCCACTTT
TRBJ2-7	TRBV21-1	NA	CASSKKTGGAEQYF	TGTGCCAGCAGCAAAAAAACAGGGGGCGCCGAGCAGTACTTC
TRBJ2-2	TRBV18	NA	CASSPPEDTGELFF	TGTGCCAGCTCACCACCCGAGGACACCGGGGAGCTGTTTTTT
TRBJ2-7	TRBV9	TRBD1	CASLGDGQAPYEQYF	TGTGCCAGCTTGGGGGATGGACAGGCCCCTTACGAGCAGTACTTC
TRBJ2-1	TRBV14	NA	CASSLTNRNEQFF	TGTGCCAGCAGCCTAACTAATCGGAATGAGCAGTTCTTC
TRBJ1-1	TRBV7-8	TRBD1	CASSPRGRGLNTEAFF	TGTGCCAGCAGCCCTAGGGGGAGGGGGCTGAACACTGAAGCTTTCTTT
TRBJ1-3	TRBV6-2/TRBV6-3	NA	CASSYDWGNGNTIYF	TGTGCCAGCAGTTACGACTGGGGGAATGGAAACACCATATATTTT
TRBJ2-3	TRBV4-1	TRBD1	CASSQADRGTDTQYF	TGCGCCAGCAGCCAAGCGGACAGGGGCACAGATACGCAGTATTTT
TRBJ2-7	TRBV3-1/TRBV3-2	NA	CASSQGNRAGEQYF	TGTGCCAGCAGCCAAGGGAACAGGGCGGGCGAGCAGTACTTC
TRBJ2-2	TRBV4-2	TRBD2	CASSPHAITSGGDMFTGELFF	TGTGCCAGCAGCCCACACGCGATCACTAGCGGGGGGGATATGTTTACCGGGGAGCTGTTTTTT
TRBJ2-3	TRBV15	TRBD2	CATRLAGGTDTQYF	TGTGCCACCAGGCTAGCGGGGGGCACAGATACGCAGTATTTT
TRBJ2-5	TRBV5-1	TRBD2	CASSWGGVGQETQYF	TGCGCCAGCAGCTGGGGGGGGGTGGGCCAAGAGACCCAGTACTTC
TRBJ1-1	TRBV2	NA	CASRVPGRMNTEAFF	TGTGCCAGCAGGGTTCCGGGACGGATGAACACTGAAGCTTTCTTT